This T cell receptor (beta chain) was recovered during a study of blood T cell repertoires in COVID-19. Study overall: Sources were T cells, B-cell-depleted T cells, or PBMCs; the material itself was cDNA or gDNA.

The CDR3 is 14 residues long. V shed 6 bases and J 5 bases; nucleotides not matched to a gene: 6. CDR1 is MDHEN and CDR2 is SYDVKM in the germline V gene. This table comes from immunoSEQ multiplex PCR, and its TCRdb copy is limited to in-frame clones, with some not included. The sample yields 390,000 or so clones, 85% to 90% seen once. The sample taken for sequencing was PBMCs or T cells enriched from blood (not recorded which). The V call is TRBV28, the J call TRBJ1-1; TRBD1 aligns across 10 bases. This sequence was found in a man younger than 35 who had recovered from COVID-19. The CDR3 region is CASRPPGQGTEAFF. DNA for the CDR3: TGTGCCAGCAGACCCCCGGGACAGGGGACTGAAGCTTTCTTT.